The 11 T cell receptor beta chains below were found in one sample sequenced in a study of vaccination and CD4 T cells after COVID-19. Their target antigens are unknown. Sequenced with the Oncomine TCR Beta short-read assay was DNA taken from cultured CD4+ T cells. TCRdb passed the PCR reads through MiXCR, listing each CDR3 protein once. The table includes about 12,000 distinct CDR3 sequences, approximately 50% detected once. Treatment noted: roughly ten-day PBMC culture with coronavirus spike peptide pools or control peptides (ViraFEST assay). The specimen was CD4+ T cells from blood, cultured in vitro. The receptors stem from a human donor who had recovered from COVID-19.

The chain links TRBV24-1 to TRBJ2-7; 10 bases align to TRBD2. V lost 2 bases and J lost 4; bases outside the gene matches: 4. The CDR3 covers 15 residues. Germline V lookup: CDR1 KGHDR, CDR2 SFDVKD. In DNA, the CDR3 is TGTGCCACCAGTGATTGGACTAGCGGAGGATACGAGCAGTACTTC. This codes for CATSDWTSGGYEQYF.

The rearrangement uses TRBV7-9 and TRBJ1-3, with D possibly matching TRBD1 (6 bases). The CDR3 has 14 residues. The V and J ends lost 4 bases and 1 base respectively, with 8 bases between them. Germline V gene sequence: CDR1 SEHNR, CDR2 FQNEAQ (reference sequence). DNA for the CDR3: TGTGCCAGCAGCTCCCAGGGGTCTGGAAACACCATATATTTT. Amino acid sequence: CASSSQGSGNTIYF.

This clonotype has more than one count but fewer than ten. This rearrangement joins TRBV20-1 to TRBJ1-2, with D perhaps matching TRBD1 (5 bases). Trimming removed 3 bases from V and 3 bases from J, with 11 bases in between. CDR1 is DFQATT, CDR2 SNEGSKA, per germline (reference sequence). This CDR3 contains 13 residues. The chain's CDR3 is CSARTEVYYGYTF. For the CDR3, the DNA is TGCAGTGCTAGGACAGAAGTTTACTATGGCTACACCTTC.

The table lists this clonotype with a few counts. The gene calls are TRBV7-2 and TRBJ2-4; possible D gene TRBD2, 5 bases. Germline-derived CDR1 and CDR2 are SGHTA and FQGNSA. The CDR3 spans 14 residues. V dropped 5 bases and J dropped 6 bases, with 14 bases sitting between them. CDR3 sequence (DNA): TGTGCCAGCAGCCCTAACGTGGGAGCAAACATTCAGTACTTC. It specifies CASSPNVGANIQYF.

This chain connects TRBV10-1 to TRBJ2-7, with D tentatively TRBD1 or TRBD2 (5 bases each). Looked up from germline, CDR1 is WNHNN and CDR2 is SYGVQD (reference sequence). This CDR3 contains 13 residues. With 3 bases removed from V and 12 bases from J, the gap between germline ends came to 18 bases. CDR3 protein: CASSDSGTDTPYF. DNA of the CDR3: TGCGCCAGCAGTGATTCCGGGACCGACACGCCGTACTTC.

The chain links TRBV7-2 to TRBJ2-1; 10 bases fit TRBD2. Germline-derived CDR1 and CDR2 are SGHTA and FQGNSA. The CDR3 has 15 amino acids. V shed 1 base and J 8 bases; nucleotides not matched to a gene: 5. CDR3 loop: CASSLGILAGDEQFF. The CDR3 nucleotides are TGTGCCAGCAGCTTAGGTATCCTAGCGGGAGATGAGCAGTTCTTC.

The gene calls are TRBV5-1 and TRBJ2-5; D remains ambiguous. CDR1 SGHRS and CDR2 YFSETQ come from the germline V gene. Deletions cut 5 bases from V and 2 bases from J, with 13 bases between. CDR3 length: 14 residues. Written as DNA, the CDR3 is TGCGCCAGCAGAGACGGACGGATTCAAGAGACCCAGTACTTC. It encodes CASRDGRIQETQYF. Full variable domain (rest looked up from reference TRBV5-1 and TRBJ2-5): KAGVTQTPRYLIKTRGQQVTLSCSPISGHRSVSWYQQTPGQGLQFLFEYFSETQRNKGNFPGRFSGRQFSNSRSEMNVSTLELGDSALYLCASRDGRIQETQYFGPGTRLLVL.

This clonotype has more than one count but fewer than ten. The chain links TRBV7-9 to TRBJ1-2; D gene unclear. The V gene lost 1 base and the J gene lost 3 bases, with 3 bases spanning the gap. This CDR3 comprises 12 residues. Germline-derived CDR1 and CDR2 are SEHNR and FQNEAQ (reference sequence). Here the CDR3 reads CASSLGDYGYTF. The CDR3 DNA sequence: TGTGCCAGCAGCTTAGGGGACTATGGCTACACCTTC. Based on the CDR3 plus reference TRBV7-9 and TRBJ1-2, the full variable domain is DTGVSQNPRHKITKRGQNVTFRCDPISEHNRLYWYRQTLGQGPEFLTYFQNEAQLEKSRLLSDRFSAERPKGSFSTLEIQRTEQGDSAMYLCASSLGDYGYTFGSGTRLTVV.

The CDR3 bases are TGTGCCAGCAGTGTCACTCCACAGGGGCGGTTCTCCTACGAGCAGTACTTC. Amino acids: CASSVTPQGRFSYEQYF. The chain links TRBV6-2 or TRBV6-3 to TRBJ2-7; 7 bases are shared with TRBD1. The CDR3 contains 17 residues. Germline CDR1 reads MNHEY; CDR2 reads SVGEGT. J gave up 0 bases and V 5 bases, and 13 bases lay outside the gene matches.

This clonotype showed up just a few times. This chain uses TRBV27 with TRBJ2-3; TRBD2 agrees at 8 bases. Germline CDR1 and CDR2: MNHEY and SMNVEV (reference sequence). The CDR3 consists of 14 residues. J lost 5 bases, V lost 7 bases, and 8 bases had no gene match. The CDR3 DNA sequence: TGTGCCAGCAAACCTAGCGGGTGGCGAGATACGCAGTATTTT. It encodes CASKPSGWRDTQYF.

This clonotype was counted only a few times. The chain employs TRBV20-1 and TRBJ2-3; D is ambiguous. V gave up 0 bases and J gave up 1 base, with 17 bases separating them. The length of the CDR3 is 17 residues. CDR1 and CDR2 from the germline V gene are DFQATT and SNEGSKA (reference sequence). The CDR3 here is CSARDLLGREGTDTQYF. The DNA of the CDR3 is TGCAGTGCTAGAGATCTTTTGGGTCGAGAGGGCACAGATACGCAGTATTTT.